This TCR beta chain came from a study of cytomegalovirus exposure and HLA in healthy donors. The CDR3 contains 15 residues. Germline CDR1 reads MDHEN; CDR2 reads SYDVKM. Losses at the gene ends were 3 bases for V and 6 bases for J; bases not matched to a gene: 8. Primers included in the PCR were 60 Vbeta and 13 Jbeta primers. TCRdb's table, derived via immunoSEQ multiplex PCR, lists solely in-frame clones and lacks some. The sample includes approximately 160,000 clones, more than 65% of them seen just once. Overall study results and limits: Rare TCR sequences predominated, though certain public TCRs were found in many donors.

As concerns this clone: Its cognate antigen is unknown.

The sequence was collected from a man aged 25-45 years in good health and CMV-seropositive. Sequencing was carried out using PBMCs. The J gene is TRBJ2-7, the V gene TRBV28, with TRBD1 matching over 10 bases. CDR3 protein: CASSFRDRGYCEQYF. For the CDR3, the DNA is TGTGCCAGCAGTTTCCGGGACAGGGGTTATTGCGAGCAGTACTTC.